This T cell receptor beta chain came from a study of PD-1 blockade in classical Hodgkin lymphoma. Across the whole study: Patients had nivolumab dosed at 3 mg/kg, delivered intravenously every 2 weeks.

Remarks on this clone: The antigen remains undetermined.

All the patients suffered relapse after autologous stem cell transplantation, and brentuximab vedotin exposure differed. Magnetic negative selection of thawed PBMCs was the method by which CD4+ T cells were purified. V lost 0 bases and J lost 2; bases outside the gene matches: 5. The CDR3 covers 16 residues. Germline loops: CDR1 MGHRA, CDR2 YSYEKL. The protocol was immunoSEQ multiplex PCR, while the TCRdb copy is restricted to in-frame clones and leaves out a portion. The sample comprises 30,000 to 35,000 clones, approximately 90% of which are singletons, and roughly 0.24% rests with the top ten. Study findings and constraints: When set against healthy donors, newly diagnosed patients were reported to show lower baseline TCR diversity.

This receptor was obtained from a human donor with classical Hodgkin lymphoma. The sample consisted of CD4+ T cells from blood, taken at baseline. The chain links TRBV4-1 to TRBJ2-7; 9 nucleotides align to TRBD2. The CDR3 DNA follows: TGCGCCAGCAGCCAAGAGAGGACTAGCGCCACCTACGAGCAGTACTTC. Amino acids: CASSQERTSATYEQYF.